This T cell receptor beta chain was sequenced during a study of T cells in Graves' hyperthyroidism and ophthalmopathy. Study results and caveats: Ophthalmopathy onset followed model prediction by a median about 6.5 months.

The CDR3 covers 23 residues. The junction had 31 bases not matched to a gene; V was cut back by 3 bases and J by 2 bases. Germline loops: CDR1 SGHRS, CDR2 YFSETQ. As regards this clonotype: No antigen is known for it.

The source material, RNA transcripts, was used to amplify TCR beta CDR3 regions. TCR CDR3 underwent first-round RT-PCR with the HTBI primer set. TCRdb ran MiXCR on the multiplex PCR reads and lists one entry per CDR3 protein. The sample holds roughly 710,000 distinct CDR3 sequences, about 35% seen once. V usage is TRBV5-1 and J usage is TRBJ2-5; 7 positions match TRBD2. The sequenced sample was blood. This receptor was obtained from a woman aged 40 to 55 with Graves' hyperthyroidism. CDR3 residues: CASSSTPILARESWGQGQETQYF. The DNA for the CDR3 is TGCGCCAGCAGCTCCACCCCCATCTTAGCGCGGGAGTCGTGGGGCCAGGGACAAGAGACCCAGTACTTC.